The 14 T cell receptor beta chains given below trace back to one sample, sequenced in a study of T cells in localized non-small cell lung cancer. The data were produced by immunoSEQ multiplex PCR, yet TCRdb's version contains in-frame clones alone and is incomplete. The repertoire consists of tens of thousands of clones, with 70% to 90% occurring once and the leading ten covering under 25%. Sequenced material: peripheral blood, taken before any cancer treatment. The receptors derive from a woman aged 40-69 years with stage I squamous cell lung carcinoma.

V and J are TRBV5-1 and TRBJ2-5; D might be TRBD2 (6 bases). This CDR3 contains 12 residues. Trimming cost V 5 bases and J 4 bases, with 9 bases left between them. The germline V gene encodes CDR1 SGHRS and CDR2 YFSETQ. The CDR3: CASREGGETQYF. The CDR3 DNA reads TGCGCCAGCAGAGAGGGAGGAGAGACCCAGTACTTC.

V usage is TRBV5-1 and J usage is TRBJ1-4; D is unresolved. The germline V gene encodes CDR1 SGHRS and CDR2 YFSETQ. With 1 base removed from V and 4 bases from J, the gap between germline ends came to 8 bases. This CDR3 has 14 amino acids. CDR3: CASSLNRNNEKLFF. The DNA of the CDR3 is TGCGCCAGCAGCTTGAACAGAAATAATGAAAAACTGTTTTTT.

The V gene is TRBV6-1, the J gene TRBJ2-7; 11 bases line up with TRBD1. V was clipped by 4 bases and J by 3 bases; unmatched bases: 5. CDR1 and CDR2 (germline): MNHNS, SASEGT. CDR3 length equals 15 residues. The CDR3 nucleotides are TGTGCCAGCAGTGTCTCGGGACAGGGGGTCTACGAGCAGTACTTC. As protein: CASSVSGQGVYEQYF.

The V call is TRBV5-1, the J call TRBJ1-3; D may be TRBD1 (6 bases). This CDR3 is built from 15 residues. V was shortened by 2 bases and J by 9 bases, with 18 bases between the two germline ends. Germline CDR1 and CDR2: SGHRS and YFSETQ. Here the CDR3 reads CASSFGTPGAGTIYF. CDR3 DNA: TGCGCCAGCAGCTTCGGGACACCTGGGGCTGGCACCATATATTTT. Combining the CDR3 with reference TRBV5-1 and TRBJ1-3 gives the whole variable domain KAGVTQTPRYLIKTRGQQVTLSCSPISGHRSVSWYQQTPGQGLQFLFEYFSETQRNKGNFPGRFSGRQFSNSRSEMNVSTLELGDSALYLCASSFGTPGAGTIYFGEGSWLTVV.

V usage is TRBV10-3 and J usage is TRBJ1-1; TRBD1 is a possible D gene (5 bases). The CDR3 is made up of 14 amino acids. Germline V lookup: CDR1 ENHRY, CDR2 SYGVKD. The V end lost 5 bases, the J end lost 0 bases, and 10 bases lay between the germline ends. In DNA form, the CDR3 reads TGTGCCATCAGTCTCGGGACTTTGAACACTGAAGCTTTCTTT. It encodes CAISLGTLNTEAFF.

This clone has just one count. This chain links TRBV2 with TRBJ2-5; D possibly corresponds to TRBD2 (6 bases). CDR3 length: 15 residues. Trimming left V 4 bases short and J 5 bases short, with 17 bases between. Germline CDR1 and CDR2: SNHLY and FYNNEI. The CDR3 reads CASSASASAGETQYF. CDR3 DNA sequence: TGTGCCAGCAGTGCTTCGGCTAGCGCAGGGGAGACCCAGTACTTC.

CDR3 sequence reads: CASSQQGALRETQYF. CDR3 DNA: TGTGCCAGCAGCCAACAGGGGGCTCTCAGGGAGACCCAGTACTTC. The chain joins TRBV2 to TRBJ2-5; TRBD1 aligns across 9 bases. The junction had 10 bases not matched to a gene; V was cut back by 6 bases and J by 5 bases. Germline CDR1 is SNHLY and CDR2 is FYNNEI. This CDR3 has 15 residues.

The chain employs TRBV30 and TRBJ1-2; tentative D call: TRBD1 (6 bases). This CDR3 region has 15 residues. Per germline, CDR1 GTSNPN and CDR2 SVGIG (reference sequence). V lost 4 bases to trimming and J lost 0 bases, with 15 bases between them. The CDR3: CAWTGRGYSNYGYTF. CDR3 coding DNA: TGTGCCTGGACGGGCAGGGGCTACTCTAACTATGGCTACACCTTC.

The CDR3 DNA sequence: TGTGCCAGCAGAGAGGACGGCTCTGGAAACACCATATATTTT. Encoded protein: CASREDGSGNTIYF. The gene calls are TRBV19 and TRBJ1-3; D gene ambiguous. The CDR3 loop spans 14 amino acids. The V end was cut by 9 bases, the J end by 0 bases, with 12 bases between. Germline CDR1 and CDR2: LNHDA and SQIVND (reference sequence).

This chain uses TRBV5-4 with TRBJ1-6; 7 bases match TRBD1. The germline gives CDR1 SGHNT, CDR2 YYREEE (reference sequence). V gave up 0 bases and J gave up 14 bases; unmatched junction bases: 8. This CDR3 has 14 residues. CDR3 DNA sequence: TGTGCCAGCAGCTTGGAAGGGACAGCCATCACCCTCCACTTT. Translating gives CASSLEGTAITLHF.

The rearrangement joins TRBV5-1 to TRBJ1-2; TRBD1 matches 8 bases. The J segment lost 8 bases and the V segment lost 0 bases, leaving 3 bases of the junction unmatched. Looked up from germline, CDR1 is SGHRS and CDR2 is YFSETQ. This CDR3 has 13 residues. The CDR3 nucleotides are TGCGCCAGCAGCTTGGCCAGGGGGCAGGGCTACACCTTC. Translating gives CASSLARGQGYTF. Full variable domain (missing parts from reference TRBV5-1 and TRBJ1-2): KAGVTQTPRYLIKTRGQQVTLSCSPISGHRSVSWYQQTPGQGLQFLFEYFSETQRNKGNFPGRFSGRQFSNSRSEMNVSTLELGDSALYLCASSLARGQGYTFGSGTRLTVV.

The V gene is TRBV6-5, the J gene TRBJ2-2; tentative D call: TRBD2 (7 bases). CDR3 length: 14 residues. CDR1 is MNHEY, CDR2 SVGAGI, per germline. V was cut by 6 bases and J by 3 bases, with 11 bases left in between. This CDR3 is CASRRGGDTGELFF. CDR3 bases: TGTGCCAGCAGAAGGGGGGGAGACACCGGGGAGCTGTTTTTT.

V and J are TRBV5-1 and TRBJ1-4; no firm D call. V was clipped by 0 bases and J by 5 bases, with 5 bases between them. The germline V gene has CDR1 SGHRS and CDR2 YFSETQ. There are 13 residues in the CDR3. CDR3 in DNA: TGCGCCAGCAGCTTGGAGCTCAATGAAAAACTGTTTTTT. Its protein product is CASSLELNEKLFF.

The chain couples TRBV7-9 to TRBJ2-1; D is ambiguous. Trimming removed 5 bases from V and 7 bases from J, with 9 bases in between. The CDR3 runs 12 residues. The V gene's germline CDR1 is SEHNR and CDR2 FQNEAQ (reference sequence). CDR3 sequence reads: CASSPSGNEQFF. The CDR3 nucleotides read TGTGCCAGCAGCCCGTCCGGGAATGAGCAGTTCTTC.